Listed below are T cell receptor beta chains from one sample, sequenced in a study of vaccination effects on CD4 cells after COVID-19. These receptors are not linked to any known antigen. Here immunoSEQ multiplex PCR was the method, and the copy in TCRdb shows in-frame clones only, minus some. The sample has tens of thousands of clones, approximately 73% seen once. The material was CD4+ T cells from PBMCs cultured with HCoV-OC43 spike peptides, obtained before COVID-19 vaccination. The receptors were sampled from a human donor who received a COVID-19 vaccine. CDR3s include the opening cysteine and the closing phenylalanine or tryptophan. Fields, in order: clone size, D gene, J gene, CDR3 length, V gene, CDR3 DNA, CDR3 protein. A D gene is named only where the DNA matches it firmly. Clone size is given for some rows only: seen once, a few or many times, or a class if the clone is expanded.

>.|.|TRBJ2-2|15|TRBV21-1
TGTGCCAGCGGACGGATCAGGGTGAACACCGGGGAGCTGTTTTTT
CASGRIRVNTGELFF
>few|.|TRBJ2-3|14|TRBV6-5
TGTGCCAGCAGTCTGAGGGAGTGGTCAGATACGCAGTATTTT
CASSLREWSDTQYF
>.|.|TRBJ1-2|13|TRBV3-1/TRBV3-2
TGTGCCAGCAGCCAAGGAAGTACCCCAGGCTACACCTTC
CASSQGSTPGYTF
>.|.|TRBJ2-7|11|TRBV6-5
TGTGCCAGCAGGACTTACTACGAGCAGTACTTC
CASRTYYEQYF
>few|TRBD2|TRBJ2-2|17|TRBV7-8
TGTGCCAGCAGCTTAGCCGGGACTAGCGGTGCGGTCGGGGAGCTGTTTTTT
CASSLAGTSGAVGELFF
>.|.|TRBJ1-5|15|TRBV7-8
TGTGCCAGCAGCTTCCGAGACAGTTTCAATCAGCCCCAGCATTTT
CASSFRDSFNQPQHF
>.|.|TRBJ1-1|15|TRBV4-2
TGTGCCAGCAGCCAAGAGTGGGGGATATTCCCTGAAGCTTTCTTT
CASSQEWGIFPEAFF
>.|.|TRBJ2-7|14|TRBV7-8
TGTGCCAGCAGCTTAGCCCGATTAGACCCACTCCAGTACTTC
CASSLARLDPLQYF
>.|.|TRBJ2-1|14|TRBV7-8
TGTGCCAGCAGCCCCCGGGGGGCGACGAGCGAGCAGTTCTTC
CASSPRGATSEQFF
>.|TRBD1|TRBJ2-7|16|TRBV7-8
TGTGCCAGCAGCTATATGGCGACAGGGGGCTCCTACGAGCAGTACTTC
CASSYMATGGSYEQYF
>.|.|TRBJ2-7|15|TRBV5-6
TGTGCCAGCAGCTTGGCAGGGCCCCTCTCCTACGAGCAGTACTTC
CASSLAGPLSYEQYF
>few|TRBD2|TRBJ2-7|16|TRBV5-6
TGTGCCAGCAGCTTGCCGAGTAGCGGGTCCCCCTACGAGCAGTACTTC
CASSLPSSGSPYEQYF
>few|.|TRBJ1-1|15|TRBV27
TGTGCCAGCAGTTCTCACAGGGTAGAGAACACTGAAGCTTTCTTT
CASSSHRVENTEAFF
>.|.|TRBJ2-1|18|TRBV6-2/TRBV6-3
TGTGCCAGCAGTTACTCGGATTTTCGTTTGTCACCCCAGGATGAGCAGTTCTTC
CASSYSDFRLSPQDEQFF
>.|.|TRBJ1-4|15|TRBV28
TGTGCCAGCAGTTTGAGGGGAGGGACACCTGAAAAACTGTTTTTT
CASSLRGGTPEKLFF
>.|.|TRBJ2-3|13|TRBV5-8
TGTGCCAGCAACCGGGGAAGCACAGATACGCAGTATTTT
CASNRGSTDTQYF
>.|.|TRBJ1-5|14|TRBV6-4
TGTGCCAGCAGTGACAGGGTGGGCAATCAGCCCCAGCATTTT
CASSDRVGNQPQHF
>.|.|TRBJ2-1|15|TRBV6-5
TGTGCCAGCAGTTCGAGACAGTCCCCCTACAATGAGCAGTTCTTC
CASSSRQSPYNEQFF
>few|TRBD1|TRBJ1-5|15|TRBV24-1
TGTGCCACCAGTGCCTCGACAGGGAAGAACCAGCCCCAGCATTTT
CATSASTGKNQPQHF
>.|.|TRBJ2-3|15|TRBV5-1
TGCGCCAGCAGCTTGGGTGGGGGTCGCACAGATACGCAGTATTTT
CASSLGGGRTDTQYF
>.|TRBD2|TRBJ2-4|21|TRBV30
TGTGCCTGGGCCAGGGGGCGCTTCGGACTAGCGGGAGGGCCGAGGGGAAACATTCAGTACTTC
CAWARGRFGLAGGPRGNIQYF
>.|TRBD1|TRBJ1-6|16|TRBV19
TGTGCCAGTAGTTTTTTACAGGGGAACGCGGGATCACCCCTCCACTTT
CASSFLQGNAGSPLHF
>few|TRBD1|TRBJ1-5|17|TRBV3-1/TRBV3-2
TGTGCCAGCAGCCAAGGTTCGGCAGGGGGCTTGAATCAGCCCCAGCATTTT
CASSQGSAGGLNQPQHF
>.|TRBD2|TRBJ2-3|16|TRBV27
TGTGCCAGCAGTTTTGGGCTAGCGGGAGTGGTAGATACGCAGTATTTT
CASSFGLAGVVDTQYF
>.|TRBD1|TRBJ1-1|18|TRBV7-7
TGTGCTAGCAGCCGAGGGGGCCGGACCCTGATTATGAACACTGAAGCTTTCTTT
CASSRGGRTLIMNTEAFF
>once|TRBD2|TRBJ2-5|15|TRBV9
TGTGCCAGCAGCGCGAGGGAGGGAGGGTGGGAGACCCAGTACTTC
CASSAREGGWETQYF
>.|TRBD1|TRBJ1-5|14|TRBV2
TGTGCCAGCAGTCAAAACAGGGGAGGTCAGCCCCAGCATTTT
CASSQNRGGQPQHF
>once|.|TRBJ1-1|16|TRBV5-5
TGTGCCAGCAGCTTGACGGGGGGGCGTATGAACACTGAAGCTTTCTTT
CASSLTGGRMNTEAFF
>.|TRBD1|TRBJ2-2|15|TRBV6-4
TGTGCCAGCAGTGACGGGACAGGGAACACCGGGGAGCTGTTTTTT
CASSDGTGNTGELFF
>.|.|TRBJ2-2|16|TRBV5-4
TGTGCCAGCAGCCCGTCCGGGACCATGAACACCGGGGAGCTGTTTTTT
CASSPSGTMNTGELFF
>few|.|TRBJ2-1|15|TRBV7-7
TGTGCTAGCAGCTTAGCGTTCGGAGCCTACAATGAGCAGTTCTTC
CASSLAFGAYNEQFF
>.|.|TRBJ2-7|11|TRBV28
TGTGCCAGCAGTCCCCACTACGAGCAGTACTTC
CASSPHYEQYF
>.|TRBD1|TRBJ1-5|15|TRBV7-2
TGTGCCAGCAGCTTAGTTTCAGGGGGCGGTCAGCCCCAGCATTTT
CASSLVSGGGQPQHF
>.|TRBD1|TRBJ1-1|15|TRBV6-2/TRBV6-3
TGTGCCAGCAGTTCGCACAGGGGCAAGAACACTGAAGCTTTCTTT
CASSSHRGKNTEAFF
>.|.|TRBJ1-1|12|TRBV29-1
TGCAGCGTTGAAGTGTTGAACACTGAAGCTTTCTTT
CSVEVLNTEAFF
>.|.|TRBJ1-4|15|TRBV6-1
TGTGCCAGCAGTGAATTTGGCAGGTCGGGAGAAAAACTGTTTTTT
CASSEFGRSGEKLFF